The sample holds one count of the clone carrying this T cell receptor beta chain. Its antigen is unknown. The germline V gene has CDR1 SGHTA and CDR2 FQGNSA. V gave up 3 bases and J gave up 7 bases; unmatched junction bases: 2. This CDR3 is built from 13 residues. This sample is part of a study of radiotherapy plus CTLA-4 blockade in lung cancer. Study-level background: Among patients, less than 20% showed objective responses, and approximately 30% had disease control.

Method: immunoSEQ multiplex PCR; TCRdb's copy keeps in-frame clones and lacks some. In the table there are tens of thousands of clones, roughly 73% of which are singletons. Study-wide findings and caveats: Radiotherapy with ipilimumab was followed by blood expansion of tumor-derived clones. In blood, early T cell clone dynamics reportedly predicted response best, together with interferon-beta.

It was focal radiation plus CTLA-4 blockade with ipilimumab that patients with chemo-refractory metastatic non-small-cell lung cancer received. This receptor was taken from a human donor with non-small cell lung cancer that progressed on radiotherapy plus ipilimumab. Sequences were derived from peripheral blood, sampled from a patient treated with radiotherapy plus ipilimumab. The chain links TRBV7-2 to TRBJ2-1; 8 bases map to TRBD2. The CDR3 nucleotides read TGTGCCAGCAGCTTCGGGACTAGGAATGAGCAGTTCTTC. Its translation: CASSFGTRNEQFF. Filled out from reference TRBV7-2 and TRBJ2-1, the complete variable domain reads GAGVSQSPSNKVTEKGKDVELRCDPISGHTALYWYRQSLGQGLEFLIYFQGNSAPDKSGLPSDRFSAERTGGSVSTLTIQRTQQEDSAVYLCASSFGTRNEQFFGPGTRLTVL.